These 2 T cell receptor beta chains originate from one sample sequenced in a study of cytomegalovirus exposure and HLA in healthy donors. The PCR used 60 Vbeta and 13 Jbeta primers. Here immunoSEQ multiplex PCR was the method, and the copy in TCRdb shows in-frame clones only, minus some. Across tens of thousands of clones, the top ten clones capture 1.5% of the sample. The sample comprised PBMCs. These TCRs come from a woman aged 55-69 years in good health and CMV-seronegative.

The chain recombines TRBV4-2 with TRBJ1-1; D call uncertain. V was cut by 1 base and J by 0 bases, with 12 bases left in between. CDR3 length: 16 amino acids. CDR1 LGHNA and CDR2 YNFKEQ come from the germline V gene. CDR3: CASSQGSRGMNTEAFF. The CDR3 DNA reads as TGTGCCAGCAGCCAAGGTTCCCGCGGCATGAACACTGAAGCTTTCTTT.

The chain combines TRBV19 with TRBJ1-1, with 8 positions matching TRBD1. Germline assignment: CDR1 LNHDA and CDR2 SQIVND (reference sequence). The trim removed 6 bases at V and 4 bases at J, leaving 13 bases unmatched. CDR3 length: 16 residues. In nucleotides, the CDR3 is TGTGCCAGTAGCTGGGGGGTACAAACAGGGGGCACTGAAGCTTTCTTT. It yields the protein CASSWGVQTGGTEAFF.